In its sample, the clone carrying this TCR beta chain was seen a few times. Its specificity is not known. The record originates from a study of beta chain features in type 1 diabetes. On the study more broadly: The study examined more than 100,000,000 sorted cells across all samples.

Investigators reverse transcribed all isolated RNA, so they sequenced expressed TCRB transcripts. Using immunoSEQ multiplex PCR, the repertoire was profiled, and TCRdb retains in-frame clones only, with some absent. The data hold around 290,000 clones, with 8% observed a single time. The CDR3 is 14 residues long. From germline, CDR1 is SGHAT and CDR2 FQNNGV. V dropped 1 base and J dropped 1 base, with 8 bases sitting between them. Study findings and constraints: Any role of HLA type in TCRB rearrangement remained unresolved here.

The sequence was obtained from a young woman in good health. This chain links TRBV11-2 with TRBJ2-7; perhaps TRBD1 as D (6 bases). Sample: central memory CD4+ T cells from blood. The CDR3 DNA reads as TGTGCCAGCAGCTTAGTAAGGGGGTCCTACGAGCAGTACTTC. Translated, it gives CASSLVRGSYEQYF.